This T cell receptor (beta chain) was captured in a study of T cell responses to AZD1222 COVID-19 vaccine. Study outcomes and limitations: CD4 TCRs associated with vaccination spanned spike, dominating at 160-218 and 743-854.

J gave up 9 bases and V 6 bases, and 13 bases lay outside the gene matches. Germline V gene data show CDR1 as MDHEN and CDR2 as SYDVKM. This CDR3 has 14 residues. Of note for this clone: Its specificity is not known.

Sequencing was performed with immunoSEQ multiplex PCR; in TCRdb, only in-frame clones are kept and a portion is missing. The sample lists about 14,000 clones; 84% were seen once. Samples with a second dose at about 4 or about 12 weeks were pooled together. V and J are TRBV28 and TRBJ1-2; TRBD1 agrees at 7 bases. This receptor was taken from an adult who received the AZD1222 COVID-19 vaccine. Sequencing was performed on peripheral blood, taken 28 days after the second AZD1222 dose. The CDR3 nucleotides are TGTGCCAGCAGCACCTTTGACAGGGAGAATAGCTACACCTTC. Amino acids: CASSTFDRENSYTF.